This is a list of T cell receptor beta chains from one sample in a study of blood T cell repertoires in COVID-19. Sequencing used immunoSEQ multiplex PCR; TCRdb keeps in-frame clones, though not all of them. The table has around 190,000 clones, about four fifths seen once. Sequencing was carried out using PBMCs or T cells enriched from blood (not recorded which). Receptors were obtained from a woman between 25 and 40 years old who had recovered from COVID-19. Both conserved end residues are part of each CDR3. Each record gives: J gene, clone size, V gene, CDR3 protein. Size is omitted from some rows. Given values are once, few, many or a class for expanded clones.

j_gene: TRBJ2-1
abundance: NA
v_gene: TRBV19
CDR3aa: CASRLAGGYNEQFF

j_gene: TRBJ1-5
abundance: NA
v_gene: TRBV5-1
CDR3aa: CASSLTGWDQPQHF

j_gene: TRBJ1-1
abundance: NA
v_gene: TRBV5-6
CDR3aa: CASSSLRTAGAGNTEAFF

j_gene: TRBJ2-2
abundance: once
v_gene: TRBV9
CDR3aa: CASSERLADTGELFF

j_gene: TRBJ1-1
abundance: NA
v_gene: TRBV12-3/TRBV12-4
CDR3aa: CASSSQLNTEAFF

j_gene: TRBJ2-3
abundance: once
v_gene: TRBV2
CDR3aa: CAGGGPRGGTDTQYF

j_gene: TRBJ1-2
abundance: NA
v_gene: TRBV5-1
CDR3aa: CASSLVPGNNARTF

j_gene: TRBJ1-2
abundance: once
v_gene: TRBV15
CDR3aa: CATSRDGVGDGYTF

j_gene: TRBJ2-5
abundance: NA
v_gene: TRBV12-3/TRBV12-4
CDR3aa: CASNNRGRETQYF

j_gene: TRBJ1-6
abundance: few
v_gene: TRBV10-1
CDR3aa: CASSATGSSPLHF

j_gene: TRBJ1-2
abundance: NA
v_gene: TRBV29-1
CDR3aa: CSVAGTGSGYTF

j_gene: TRBJ2-7
abundance: once
v_gene: TRBV15
CDR3aa: CATSRDRGRVDEQYF

j_gene: TRBJ1-3
abundance: NA
v_gene: TRBV5-1
CDR3aa: CASSPQTGGSGNTIYF

j_gene: TRBJ2-1
abundance: NA
v_gene: TRBV5-4
CDR3aa: CASRPDRGNYNEQFF

j_gene: TRBJ2-3
abundance: NA
v_gene: TRBV7-2
CDR3aa: CASSLVGTGDWTQYF

j_gene: TRBJ1-2
abundance: NA
v_gene: TRBV7-2
CDR3aa: CASSLAGTGVYGYTF

j_gene: TRBJ2-2
abundance: few
v_gene: TRBV11-1
CDR3aa: CATLDSGELFF

j_gene: TRBJ2-6
abundance: NA
v_gene: TRBV19
CDR3aa: CASRTSGGSSGANVLTF

j_gene: TRBJ1-1
abundance: NA
v_gene: TRBV18
CDR3aa: CASSPITTQGAAEAFF

j_gene: TRBJ2-1
abundance: NA
v_gene: TRBV11-3
CDR3aa: CASSRGGGLRREQFF

j_gene: TRBJ1-2
abundance: NA
v_gene: TRBV4-1
CDR3aa: CASSQADSGGKDYGYTF

j_gene: TRBJ2-1
abundance: NA
v_gene: TRBV5-1
CDR3aa: CASSGTSASYNEQFF

j_gene: TRBJ1-6
abundance: NA
v_gene: TRBV30
CDR3aa: CAWSAGFREGSPLHF

j_gene: TRBJ2-3
abundance: NA
v_gene: TRBV27
CDR3aa: CASTISGRDTQYF

j_gene: TRBJ1-6
abundance: NA
v_gene: TRBV6-1
CDR3aa: CASSEQGNSPLHF

j_gene: TRBJ1-3
abundance: NA
v_gene: TRBV7-2
CDR3aa: CASSSQGTGGDTIYF

j_gene: TRBJ1-2
abundance: NA
v_gene: TRBV2
CDR3aa: CASSDPTGDYGYTF

j_gene: TRBJ1-2
abundance: NA
v_gene: TRBV29-1
CDR3aa: CSGTGPPYGYTF

j_gene: TRBJ1-6
abundance: NA
v_gene: TRBV12-2
CDR3aa: CASRLASVSSYNSPLHF

j_gene: TRBJ2-3
abundance: NA
v_gene: TRBV5-1
CDR3aa: CASSSGTSGGAVGTDTQYF

j_gene: TRBJ1-2
abundance: NA
v_gene: TRBV11-2
CDR3aa: CASRKPGQGYGSYGYTF

j_gene: TRBJ1-1
abundance: NA
v_gene: TRBV5-6
CDR3aa: CASSLEGEVRVNPLPEAFF

j_gene: TRBJ2-7
abundance: NA
v_gene: TRBV4-1
CDR3aa: CASSQVLGPYEQYF

j_gene: TRBJ2-5
abundance: once
v_gene: TRBV18
CDR3aa: CASSPQQGNQETQYF

j_gene: TRBJ2-1
abundance: NA
v_gene: TRBV5-1
CDR3aa: CASSLAGANNEQFF

j_gene: TRBJ2-3
abundance: NA
v_gene: TRBV3-1/TRBV3-2
CDR3aa: CASMSRGGPDTQYF

j_gene: TRBJ2-5
abundance: few
v_gene: TRBV6-4
CDR3aa: CASNPGQGSQETQYF

j_gene: TRBJ1-2
abundance: NA
v_gene: TRBV6-4
CDR3aa: CASSDGLCNGYTF

j_gene: TRBJ1-1
abundance: NA
v_gene: TRBV15
CDR3aa: CATSRSLNTEAFF

j_gene: TRBJ1-5
abundance: NA
v_gene: TRBV28
CDR3aa: CASSFRGPQPQHF

j_gene: TRBJ1-1
abundance: few
v_gene: TRBV6-4
CDR3aa: CASSDFDRQGAKAFF

j_gene: TRBJ2-7
abundance: NA
v_gene: TRBV5-8
CDR3aa: CASSWTIALHEQYF

j_gene: TRBJ1-1
abundance: NA
v_gene: TRBV9
CDR3aa: CASSAGQQNTEAFF

j_gene: TRBJ1-1
abundance: NA
v_gene: TRBV7-9
CDR3aa: CASSLGQGVTEAFF

j_gene: TRBJ2-1
abundance: once
v_gene: TRBV27
CDR3aa: CASSLLAAVSYNEQFF

j_gene: TRBJ1-4
abundance: once
v_gene: TRBV28
CDR3aa: CASSSLQGRLIF

j_gene: TRBJ1-6
abundance: NA
v_gene: TRBV10-3
CDR3aa: CAISGQATNSPLHF

j_gene: TRBJ1-1
abundance: NA
v_gene: TRBV15
CDR3aa: CATSRFTTGGTEAFF

j_gene: TRBJ2-5
abundance: NA
v_gene: TRBV3-1/TRBV3-2
CDR3aa: CASSHHGGQETQYF

j_gene: TRBJ1-1
abundance: NA
v_gene: TRBV2
CDR3aa: CASTYQGGTEAFF

j_gene: TRBJ1-6
abundance: NA
v_gene: TRBV15
CDR3aa: CATSRDQGAHNSPLHF